The next 23 T cell receptor beta chains were all read from a single sample in a study of liver allograft versus peripheral blood T cells. Study as a whole: T cell receptor repertoires in transplanted livers were compared with those in recipients' peripheral blood.

TCRdb re-analysed the reads in MiXCR, keeping a single row per CDR3 protein. The repertoire has around 10,000 distinct CDR3 sequences, 15% to 20% of them found once; the top ten carry 1.5% to 2%. All receptors derive from a human patient who had a liver transplant. Part of the T cell pool may stem from the graft donor.

The CDR3, as DNA: TGTGCCAGCAGTCCGACTGGAGCTCTTAATGAAAAACTGTTTTTT. Translated: CASSPTGALNEKLFF. The V call is TRBV11-2, the J call TRBJ1-4; no clear D gene. The germline V gene encodes CDR1 SGHAT and CDR2 FQNNGV. CDR3 length equals 15 residues. V was cut by 6 bases and J by 4 bases, with 15 bases left in between.

The rearrangement uses TRBV19 and TRBJ1-2; 7 bases are shared with TRBD1. V gave up 0 bases and J gave up 3 bases; unmatched junction bases: 1. Per germline, CDR1 LNHDA and CDR2 SQIVND (reference sequence). This CDR3 comprises 14 residues. CDR3 in amino acids: CASSIDQGDYGYTF. The CDR3 DNA is TGTGCCAGTAGTATAGATCAGGGGGACTATGGCTACACCTTC.

This clonotype is classed as medium-sized. The chain combines TRBV27 with TRBJ2-3; 14 bases align to TRBD2. The CDR3 is 14 amino acids. V was clipped by 8 bases and J by 6 bases; unmatched bases: 4. Per the germline V gene, CDR1 is MNHEY and CDR2 is SMNVEV (reference sequence). The CDR3 spells CASGTSGGGDTQYF. The DNA of the CDR3 is TGTGCCAGCGGGACTAGCGGGGGTGGGGATACGCAGTATTTT.

This chain links TRBV6-2 or TRBV6-3 with TRBJ2-7, with 10 bases lining up with TRBD2. This CDR3 contains 14 residues. With V trimmed by 10 bases and J by 0 bases, 6 bases remained unmatched. CDR1 MNHEY and CDR2 SVGEGT come from the germline V gene. DNA of the CDR3: TGTGCCACCCGGACTAGCGGCAGCTCCTACGAGCAGTACTTC. Its translation is CATRTSGSSYEQYF.

This clonotype was observed a handful of times. The chain links TRBV11-2 to TRBJ1-5; perhaps TRBD1 as D (5 bases). Germline V lookup: CDR1 SGHAT, CDR2 FQNNGV. The CDR3 is 13 amino acids. Trimming took off 1 base at V and 5 bases at J, with 6 bases between the two ends. CDR3: CASSLGQYQPQHF. Here the CDR3 DNA reads TGTGCCAGCAGCTTAGGACAGTATCAGCCCCAGCATTTT. Full variable domain (missing parts from reference TRBV11-2 and TRBJ1-5): EAGVAQSPRYKIIEKRQSVAFWCNPISGHATLYWYQQILGQGPKLLIQFQNNGVVDDSQLPKDRFSAERLKGVDSTLKIQPAKLEDSAVYLCASSLGQYQPQHFGDGTRLSIL.

This clonotype turned up a few times. The rearrangement uses TRBV6-1 and TRBJ2-7; D uncertain. This CDR3 has 14 residues. V lost 5 bases, J lost 6 bases, and 17 bases lay in between. The germline CDR1 and CDR2 sequences are MNHNS and SASEGT. In nucleotides, the CDR3 is TGTGCCAGCAGTCTTTATCGACCCCCCTCCGAGCAGTACTTC. Translation: CASSLYRPPSEQYF.

The chain recombines TRBV20-1 with TRBJ1-2, with 7 positions matching TRBD1. CDR1 and CDR2 (germline): DFQATT, SNEGSKA (reference sequence). The ends lost 2 bases at V and 3 bases at J; junction bases unmatched: 18. The CDR3 runs 18 residues. The CDR3 spells CSARKGRGDRVGYYGYTF. The CDR3 DNA follows: TGCAGTGCTAGAAAAGGGAGGGGCGACAGGGTGGGGTACTATGGCTACACCTTC.

By sample fraction, this clonotype is medium-sized. This sequence joins TRBV6-5 and TRBJ2-4, with D hard to call. There are 15 residues in the CDR3. The germline CDR1 and CDR2 sequences are MNHEY and SVGAGI. V lost 4 bases and J 6 bases, leaving 16 bases between the germline ends. The CDR3 sequence: CASSFSTEKGNIQYF. The CDR3 DNA reads as TGTGCCAGCAGTTTCTCGACTGAGAAGGGAAACATTCAGTACTTC.

By its share, this clonotype is medium-sized. Here the CDR3 DNA reads TGTGCCAGCAGTTACGTTCCCTCCGGGACTACCCTAAATGAGCAGTTCTTC. Residues: CASSYVPSGTTLNEQFF. This chain links TRBV6-5 with TRBJ2-1; 7 bases are a match to TRBD2. The CDR3 has 17 residues. CDR1 and CDR2 from the germline V gene are MNHEY and SVGAGI. V lost 2 bases, J lost 7 bases, and 14 bases stayed unmatched.

In this sample, this clonotype is medium-sized. The chain employs TRBV24-1 and TRBJ2-1, with D maybe TRBD1 (6 bases). Germline CDR1 reads KGHDR; CDR2 reads SFDVKD. The CDR3 length is 12 residues. V lost 4 bases, J lost 12 bases, and 12 bases lay in between. The CDR3 is CATSDADRRQFF. CDR3 nucleotides: TGTGCCACCAGTGACGCCGACAGGAGGCAGTTCTTC.

This clonotype appeared a few times. J is TRBJ1-1 and V is TRBV18, with 8 bases identical to TRBD1. Germline-derived CDR1 and CDR2 are KGHSH and LQKENI. The junction had 6 bases not matched to a gene; V was cut back by 6 bases and J by 6 bases. The CDR3 consists of 13 residues. CDR3 residues: CASSRTGTSEAFF. The CDR3, as DNA: TGTGCCAGCTCCCGGACAGGGACGTCTGAAGCTTTCTTT.

This sequence joins TRBV12-3 or TRBV12-4 and TRBJ2-2; 7 nucleotides match TRBD1. There are 15 residues in the CDR3. With V trimmed by 1 base and J by 7 bases, 6 bases remained unmatched. In nucleotides, the CDR3 is TGTGCCAGCAGTTTAGGAGGGGGCCTGGGCGGGGAGCTGTTTTTT. Protein product: CASSLGGGLGGELFF.

This clonotype is labeled as medium-sized. V gene TRBV24-1 combines with J gene TRBJ2-3; possible D gene TRBD2, 5 bases. Germline V gives CDR1 KGHDR, CDR2 SFDVKD. The CDR3 has 18 amino acids. The germline V and J ends were trimmed by 2 bases and 0 bases, with 17 bases remaining between them. DNA for the CDR3: TGTGCCACCAGTGATTCGCCAGGAGGTATATCTAGCACAGATACGCAGTATTTT. As protein: CATSDSPGGISSTDTQYF.

This clonotype is categorized as medium-sized. The chain couples TRBV7-9 to TRBJ2-3; D may be TRBD2 (6 bases). The CDR3 has 14 residues. Germline V lookup: CDR1 SEHNR, CDR2 FQNEAQ (reference sequence). Between the trimmed V and J ends, which lost 5 bases and 0 bases, there was a span of 9 bases. In nucleotides, the CDR3 is TGTGCCAGCAGCCGGGACTCTAGCACAGATACGCAGTATTTT. Amino acid sequence: CASSRDSSTDTQYF.

This clonotype is labeled as medium-sized. V and J are TRBV19 and TRBJ2-7; TRBD1 matches at 9 bases. Germline CDR1 LNHDA, CDR2 SQIVND (reference sequence). This CDR3 spans 15 amino acids. Trimming took 3 bases from V and 3 from J; bases not matched to a gene: 6. The CDR3 DNA follows: TGTGCCAGTAGTATTGGGACAGGGAGTGGCTACGAGCAGTACTTC. It is translated as CASSIGTGSGYEQYF.

V gene TRBV6-6 combines with J gene TRBJ2-7; D possibly corresponds to TRBD1 (6 bases). V lost 4 bases to trimming and J lost 4 bases, with 17 bases between them. Germline lookup yields CDR1 MNHNY and CDR2 SVGAGI (reference sequence). CDR3 size: 15 residues. As DNA, the CDR3 is TGTGCCAGCAGTTCCTTACTACCAGGGGATTACGAGCAGTACTTC. The encoded protein is CASSSLLPGDYEQYF.

This clonotype is labeled as medium-sized. The rearrangement joins TRBV29-1 to TRBJ1-1; possible D gene TRBD1, 6 bases. The V and J ends lost 4 bases and 6 bases respectively, with 15 bases between them. This CDR3 comprises 13 residues. The germline gives CDR1 SQVTM, CDR2 ANQGSEA. Here the CDR3 DNA reads TGCAGCGTTGGTGGAGGGGGTACCGCTGAAGCTTTCTTT. Protein sequence: CSVGGGGTAEAFF.

In its sample, this clonotype is medium-sized. This chain connects TRBV19 to TRBJ2-6, with no clear D. V was trimmed by 4 bases and J by 2 bases, leaving 6 bases between them. There are 14 residues in the CDR3. Germline V gives CDR1 LNHDA, CDR2 SQIVND (reference sequence). CDR3 nucleotide sequence: TGTGCCAGTAGTACCCAAACTGGGGCCAACGTCCTGACTTTC. This sequence encodes CASSTQTGANVLTF.

By sample fraction, this clonotype is medium-sized. The chain uses TRBV6-1 and TRBJ2-7; D unclear. Trimming took 6 bases from V and 3 from J, leaving 18 bases between them. The CDR3 runs to 15 residues. The germline V gene has CDR1 MNHNS and CDR2 SASEGT. CDR3 bases: TGTGCCAGCAGGTTCTACCGGGCCGCACGCTACGAGCAGTACTTC. Protein product: CASRFYRAARYEQYF.

This clonotype was picked up a small number of times. The chain has TRBV19 and TRBJ2-5, with a tentative D call TRBD2 (7 bases). This CDR3 comprises 17 residues. Trimming took 1 base from V and 2 from J, leaving 17 bases between them. Germline V gene lookup returns CDR1 LNHDA and CDR2 SQIVND (reference sequence). CDR3 coding DNA: TGTGCCAGTAGTATAGGAGGGGGGGCAGGGAGACAAGAGACCCAGTACTTC. Translation: CASSIGGGAGRQETQYF. Drawing the rest from reference TRBV19 and TRBJ2-5, the complete variable domain is DGGITQSPKYLFRKEGQNVTLSCEQNLNHDAMYWYRQDPGQGLRLIYYSQIVNDFQKGDIAEGYSVSREKKESFPLTVTSAQKNPTAFYLCASSIGGGAGRQETQYFGPGTRLLVL.

The chain is built from TRBV30 and TRBJ2-3, with 7 positions matching TRBD2. The CDR3 has 15 amino acids. Per germline, CDR1 GTSNPN and CDR2 SVGIG (reference sequence). Unmatched junction bases numbered 6, after V lost 1 base and J lost 2 bases. The CDR3 DNA sequence: TGTGCCTGGAGTGGGGGGGGACTCCCCACAGATACGCAGTATTTT. Translating gives CAWSGGGLPTDTQYF.

This clonotype was seen ten or more times. The V and J genes are TRBV6-6 and TRBJ2-1; tentatively, D is TRBD1 or TRBD2 (6 bases each). This CDR3 spans 13 amino acids. The germline gives CDR1 MNHNY, CDR2 SVGAGI (reference sequence). V dropped 6 bases and J dropped 7 bases, with 13 bases sitting between them. CDR3 nucleotides: TGTGCCAGCAGGGTCGGGGGCGGGAATGAGCAGTTCTTC. Its protein product is CASRVGGGNEQFF.

This clonotype occurred a few times. The chain has TRBV9 and TRBJ1-1; D gene uncertain. The CDR3 totals 16 residues. Germline V gene sequence: CDR1 SGDLS, CDR2 YYNGEE. V was pared by 0 bases and J by 1 base, with 13 bases between. CDR3 region: CASSVGIGGANTEAFF. DNA of the CDR3: TGTGCCAGCAGCGTAGGAATAGGCGGTGCGAACACTGAAGCTTTCTTT.